These 11 T cell receptor beta chains originate from one sample sequenced in a study of blood T cell repertoires in COVID-19. TCRdb keeps only in-frame clones here, not all; method: immunoSEQ multiplex PCR. The table includes about 82,000 clones, 75% to 90% detected once. Sequenced sample: PBMCs or T cells enriched from blood (not recorded which). The receptors derive from a woman between 45 and 60 years old with acute COVID-19.

The chain carries TRBV7-8 and TRBJ2-1; TRBD2 is a possible D gene (6 bases). Trimming removed 1 base from V and 4 bases from J, with 11 bases in between. This CDR3 contains 15 residues. CDR1 is SGHVS and CDR2 is FQNEAQ in the germline V gene. The CDR3: CASSLVREAYNEQFF. The CDR3 bases are TGTGCCAGCAGCTTAGTCAGGGAGGCTTACAATGAGCAGTTCTTC.

As to this clone: Other nucleotide sequences from this sample produce the same CDR3. This chain links TRBV10-3 with TRBJ1-1; TRBD1 agrees at 7 bases. This CDR3 has 13 residues. V trimming: 4 bases; J trimming: 3 bases; junction bases outside the gene matches: 2. Germline CDR1 ENHRY, CDR2 SYGVKD. As DNA, the CDR3 is TGTGCCATCAGTGGACAGGGTTACACTGAAGCTTTCTTT. It is translated as CAISGQGYTEAFF.

This chain uses TRBV7-9 with TRBJ2-7, with a possible D match to TRBD2 (5 bases). This CDR3 region has 15 residues. CDR1 is SEHNR, CDR2 FQNEAQ, per germline (reference sequence). V was trimmed by 1 base and J by 1 base, leaving 11 bases between them. The chain's CDR3 is CASSLVPPGSYEQYF. The CDR3 DNA is TGTGCCAGCAGCTTAGTTCCTCCGGGATCCTACGAGCAGTACTTC.

This clone was seen a single time. The J gene is TRBJ2-2, the V gene TRBV24-1; D ambiguous. Germline V CDR1 and CDR2: KGHDR, SFDVKD. The V and J ends lost 7 bases and 5 bases respectively, with 7 bases between them. The length of the CDR3 is 12 residues. CDR3 sequence reads: CATRDTTGELFF. The CDR3 region has the DNA TGTGCCACCAGGGATACTACCGGGGAGCTGTTTTTT.

This sequence joins TRBV6-5 and TRBJ2-5; D remains ambiguous. Germline loops: CDR1 MNHEY, CDR2 SVGAGI. The CDR3 contains 14 residues. Trimming left V 5 bases short and J 2 bases short, with 12 bases between. Here the CDR3 reads CASSQSGGQETQYF. The CDR3 region has the DNA TGTGCCAGCAGTCAAAGTGGCGGACAAGAGACCCAGTACTTC.

This chain links TRBV10-3 with TRBJ2-2; TRBD2 matches 10 bases. The CDR3 is 21 amino acids. Germline values: CDR1 ENHRY, CDR2 SYGVKD. J lost 4 bases, V lost 0 bases, and 17 bases had no gene match. The CDR3 spells CAISESSPGLAVLRGTGELFF. The CDR3 coding sequence is TGTGCCATCAGTGAGTCGAGCCCTGGACTAGCGGTCCTAAGGGGCACCGGGGAGCTGTTTTTT.

This rearrangement joins TRBV30 to TRBJ1-6, with TRBD1 matching over 8 bases. The CDR3 totals 15 residues. Per germline, CDR1 GTSNPN and CDR2 SVGIG (reference sequence). The V and J ends lost 1 base and 7 bases, in that order; junction bases with no gene match: 6. CDR3 nucleotide sequence: TGTGCCTGGAGTGCAGGACAGGGAGGCAATTCACCCCTCCACTTT. Translating gives CAWSAGQGGNSPLHF.

This chain connects TRBV28 to TRBJ1-1, with 12 bases that match TRBD1. Germline assignment: CDR1 MDHEN and CDR2 SYDVKM. The CDR3 has 17 residues. V lost 6 bases, J lost 1 base, and 9 bases stayed unmatched. The chain's CDR3 is CASRSAGTGGSNTEAFF. The CDR3 bases are TGTGCCAGCAGGTCGGCGGGGACAGGGGGCTCGAACACTGAAGCTTTCTTT.

The J gene is TRBJ2-2, the V gene TRBV4-1, with 11 bases aligning to TRBD2. CDR3 length: 17 residues. Germline values: CDR1 MGHRA, CDR2 YSYEKL. Trimming at V came to 1 base and at J to 4 bases, leaving 5 bases not matched to a gene. The CDR3 bases are TGCGCCAGCAGCCAAGTACTAGCGGGAGACGGCACCGGGGAGCTGTTTTTT. Translated, it gives CASSQVLAGDGTGELFF.

The chain links TRBV14 to TRBJ1-5; maybe TRBD1 (5 bases). The germline CDR1 and CDR2 sequences are SGHDN and FVKESK. V was cut by 4 bases and J by 0 bases, with 10 bases left in between. The CDR3 is 15 residues long. CDR3 DNA sequence: TGTGCCAGCAGCCCGGGGGACCTTAGCAATCAGCCCCAGCATTTT. It specifies CASSPGDLSNQPQHF.

The rearrangement joins TRBV6-5 to TRBJ2-7, with TRBD1 matching over 11 bases. V trimming: 5 bases; J trimming: 2 bases; junction bases outside the gene matches: 2. The germline CDR1 and CDR2 sequences are MNHEY and SVGAGI. The CDR3 loop spans 14 amino acids. CDR3 loop: CASSRDRGTYEQYF. CDR3 DNA: TGTGCCAGCAGTCGGGACAGGGGGACCTACGAGCAGTACTTC.